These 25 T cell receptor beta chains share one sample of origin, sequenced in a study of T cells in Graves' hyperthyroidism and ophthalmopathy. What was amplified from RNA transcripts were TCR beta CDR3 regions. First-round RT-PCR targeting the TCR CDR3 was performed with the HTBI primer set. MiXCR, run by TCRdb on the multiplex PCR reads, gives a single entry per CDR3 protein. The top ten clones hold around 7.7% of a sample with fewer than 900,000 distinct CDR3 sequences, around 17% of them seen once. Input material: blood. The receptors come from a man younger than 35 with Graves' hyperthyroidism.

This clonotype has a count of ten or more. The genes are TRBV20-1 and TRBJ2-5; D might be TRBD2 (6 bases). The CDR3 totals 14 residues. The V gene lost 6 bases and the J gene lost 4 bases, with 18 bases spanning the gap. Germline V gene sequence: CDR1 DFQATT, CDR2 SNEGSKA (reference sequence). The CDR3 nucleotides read TGCAGTGCAGAGAGCCTGGAGGGATCAGAGACCCAGTACTTC. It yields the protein CSAESLEGSETQYF.

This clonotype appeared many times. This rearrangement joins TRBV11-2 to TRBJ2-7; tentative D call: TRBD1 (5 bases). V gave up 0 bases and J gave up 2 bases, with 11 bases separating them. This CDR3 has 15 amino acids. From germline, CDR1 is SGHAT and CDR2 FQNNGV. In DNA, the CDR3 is TGTGCCAGCAGCTTAGAGAAGGGGCCAGCCTACGAGCAGTACTTC. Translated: CASSLEKGPAYEQYF. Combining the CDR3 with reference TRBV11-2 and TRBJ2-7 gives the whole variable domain EAGVAQSPRYKIIEKRQSVAFWCNPISGHATLYWYQQILGQGPKLLIQFQNNGVVDDSQLPKDRFSAERLKGVDSTLKIQPAKLEDSAVYLCASSLEKGPAYEQYFGPGTRLTVT.

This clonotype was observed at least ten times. CDR3 sequence: CASSLLPPGYNEQFF. CDR3 coding DNA: TGTGCCAGCAGTCTCCTCCCCCCCGGATACAATGAGCAGTTCTTC. V gene TRBV27 combines with J gene TRBJ2-1; D remains unclear. Germline CDR1 MNHEY, CDR2 SMNVEV (reference sequence). This CDR3 has 15 residues. The ends were cut back, 5 bases at V and 4 bases at J, with 15 bases in the middle.

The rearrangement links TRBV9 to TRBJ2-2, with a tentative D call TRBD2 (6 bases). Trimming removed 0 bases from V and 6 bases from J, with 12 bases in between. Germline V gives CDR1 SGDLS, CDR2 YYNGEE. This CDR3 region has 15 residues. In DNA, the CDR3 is TGTGCCAGCAGCGTAGCGGGGGATTCGGCCGGGGAGCTGTTTTTT. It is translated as CASSVAGDSAGELFF.

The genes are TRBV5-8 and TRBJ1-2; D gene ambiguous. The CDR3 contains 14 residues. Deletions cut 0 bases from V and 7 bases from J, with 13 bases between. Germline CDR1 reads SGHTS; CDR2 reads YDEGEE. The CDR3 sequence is CASSLDRVSSGYTF. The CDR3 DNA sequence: TGTGCCAGCAGCTTGGATCGGGTTTCCAGTGGCTACACCTTC.

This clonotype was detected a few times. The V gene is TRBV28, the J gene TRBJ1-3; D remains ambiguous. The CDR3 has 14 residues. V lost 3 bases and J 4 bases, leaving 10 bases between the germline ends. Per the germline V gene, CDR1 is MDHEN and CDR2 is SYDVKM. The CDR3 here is CASSLRISGNTIYF. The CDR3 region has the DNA TGTGCCAGCAGTTTGCGGATTTCCGGAAACACCATATATTTT.

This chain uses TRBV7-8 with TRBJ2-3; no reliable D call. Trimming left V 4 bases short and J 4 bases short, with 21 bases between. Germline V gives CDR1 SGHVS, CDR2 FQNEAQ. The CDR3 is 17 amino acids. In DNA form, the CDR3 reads TGTGCCAGCAGCTCCTCCCCAAGGCCCCTACGCGCAGATACGCAGTATTTT. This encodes CASSSSPRPLRADTQYF.

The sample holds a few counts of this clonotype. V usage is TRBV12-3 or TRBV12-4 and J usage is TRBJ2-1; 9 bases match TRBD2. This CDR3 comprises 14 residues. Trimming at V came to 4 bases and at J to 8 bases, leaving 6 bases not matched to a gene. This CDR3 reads CASSWTSETHEQFF. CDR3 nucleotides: TGTGCCAGCAGTTGGACTAGCGAGACGCATGAGCAGTTCTTC.

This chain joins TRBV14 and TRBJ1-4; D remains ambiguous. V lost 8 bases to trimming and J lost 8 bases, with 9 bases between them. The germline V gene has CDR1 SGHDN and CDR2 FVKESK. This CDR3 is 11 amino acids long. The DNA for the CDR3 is TGTGCCAGCTTGGGGATGGAAAAACTGTTTTTT. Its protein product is CASLGMEKLFF. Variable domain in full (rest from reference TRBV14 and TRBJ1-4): EAGVTQFPSHSVIEKGQTVTLRCDPISGHDNLYWYRRVMGKEIKFLLHFVKESKQDESGMPNNRFLAERTGGTYSTLKVQPAELEDSGVYFCASLGMEKLFFGSGTQLSVL.

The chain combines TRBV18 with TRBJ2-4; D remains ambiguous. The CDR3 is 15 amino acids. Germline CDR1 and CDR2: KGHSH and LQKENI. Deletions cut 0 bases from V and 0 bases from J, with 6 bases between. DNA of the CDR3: TGTGCCAGCTCACCACCGGGCCTAGCCAAAAACATTCAGTACTTC. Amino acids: CASSPPGLAKNIQYF.

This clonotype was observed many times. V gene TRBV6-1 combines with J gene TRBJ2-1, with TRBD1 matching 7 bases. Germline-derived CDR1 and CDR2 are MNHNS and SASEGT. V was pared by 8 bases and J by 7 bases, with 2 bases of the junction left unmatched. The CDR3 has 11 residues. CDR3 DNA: TGTGCCAGCTCGACAGGGAATGAGCAGTTCTTC. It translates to CASSTGNEQFF.

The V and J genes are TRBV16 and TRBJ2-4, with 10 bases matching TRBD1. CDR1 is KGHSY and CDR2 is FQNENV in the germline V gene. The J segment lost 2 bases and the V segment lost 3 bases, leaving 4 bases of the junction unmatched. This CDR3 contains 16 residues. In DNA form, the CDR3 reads TGTGCCAGCAGCCAGCCGGACAGGGGGACCAAAAACATTCAGTACTTC. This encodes CASSQPDRGTKNIQYF.

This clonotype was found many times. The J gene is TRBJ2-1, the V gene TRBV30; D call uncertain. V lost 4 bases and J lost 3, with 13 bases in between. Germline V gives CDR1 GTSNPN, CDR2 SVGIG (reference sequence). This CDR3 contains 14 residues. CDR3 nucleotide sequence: TGTGCCTGGATGGTCGGCGGAGTCTACAATGAGCAGTTCTTC. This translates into CAWMVGGVYNEQFF.

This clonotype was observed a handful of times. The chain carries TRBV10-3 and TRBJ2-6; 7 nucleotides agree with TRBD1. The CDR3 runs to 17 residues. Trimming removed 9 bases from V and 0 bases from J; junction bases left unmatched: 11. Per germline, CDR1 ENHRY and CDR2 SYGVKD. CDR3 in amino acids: CAIVTGQASSGANVLTF. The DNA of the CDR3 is TGTGCCATTGTGACCGGACAGGCCAGCTCTGGGGCCAACGTCCTGACTTTC.

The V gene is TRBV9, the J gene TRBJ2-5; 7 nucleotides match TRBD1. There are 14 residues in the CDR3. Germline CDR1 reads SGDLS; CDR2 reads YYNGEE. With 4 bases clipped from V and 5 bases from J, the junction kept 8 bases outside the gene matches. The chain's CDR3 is CASSQVTGYETQYF. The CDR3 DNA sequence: TGTGCCAGCAGCCAAGTGACAGGGTACGAGACCCAGTACTTC.

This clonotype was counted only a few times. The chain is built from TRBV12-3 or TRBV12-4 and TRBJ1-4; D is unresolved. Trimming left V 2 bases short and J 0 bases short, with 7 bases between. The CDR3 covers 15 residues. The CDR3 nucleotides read TGTGCCAGCAGTTTATATATCGCAACTAATGAAAAACTGTTTTTT. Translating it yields CASSLYIATNEKLFF.

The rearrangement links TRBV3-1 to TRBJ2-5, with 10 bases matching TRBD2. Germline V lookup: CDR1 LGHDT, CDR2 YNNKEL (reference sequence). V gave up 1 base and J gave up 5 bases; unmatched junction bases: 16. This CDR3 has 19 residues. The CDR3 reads CASSQGIWLAGEWTETQYF. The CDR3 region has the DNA TGTGCCAGCAGCCAAGGAATTTGGCTAGCGGGAGAGTGGACTGAGACCCAGTACTTC.

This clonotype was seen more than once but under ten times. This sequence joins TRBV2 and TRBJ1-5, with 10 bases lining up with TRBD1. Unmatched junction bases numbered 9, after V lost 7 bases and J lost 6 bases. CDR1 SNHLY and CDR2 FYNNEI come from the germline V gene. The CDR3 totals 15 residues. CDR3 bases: TGTGCCAGCACCATTGGGGACAGGGGACGTCAGCCCCAGCATTTT. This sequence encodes CASTIGDRGRQPQHF.

CDR3 in amino acids: CASSILIGAELFF. In DNA form, the CDR3 reads TGTGCCAGTAGTATCTTGATAGGGGCCGAGCTGTTTTTT. The rearrangement links TRBV19 to TRBJ2-2; D is perhaps TRBD1 (5 bases). The CDR3 runs to 13 residues. The ends were cut back, 3 bases at V and 11 bases at J, with 13 bases in the middle. In germline, CDR1 is LNHDA, CDR2 SQIVND (reference sequence).

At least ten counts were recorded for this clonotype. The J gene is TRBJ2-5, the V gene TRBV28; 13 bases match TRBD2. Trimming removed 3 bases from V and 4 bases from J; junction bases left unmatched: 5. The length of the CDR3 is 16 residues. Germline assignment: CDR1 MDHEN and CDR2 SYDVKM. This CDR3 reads CASSLGLAGFRETQYF. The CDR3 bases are TGTGCCAGCAGTTTGGGACTAGCGGGATTTAGAGAGACCCAGTACTTC.

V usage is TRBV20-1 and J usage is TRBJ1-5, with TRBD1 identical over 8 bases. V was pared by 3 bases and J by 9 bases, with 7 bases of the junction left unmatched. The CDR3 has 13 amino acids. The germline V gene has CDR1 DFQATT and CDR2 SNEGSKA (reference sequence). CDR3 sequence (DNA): TGCAGTGCTAGCCGGACAGGGCTGGGGCCCCAGCATTTT. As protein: CSASRTGLGPQHF.

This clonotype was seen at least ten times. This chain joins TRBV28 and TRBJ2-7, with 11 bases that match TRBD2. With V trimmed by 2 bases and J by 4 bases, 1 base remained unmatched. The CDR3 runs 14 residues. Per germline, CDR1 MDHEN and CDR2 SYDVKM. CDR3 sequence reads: CASSLIAGGYEQYF. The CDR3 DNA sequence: TGTGCCAGCAGTTTAATAGCGGGAGGGTACGAGCAGTACTTC.

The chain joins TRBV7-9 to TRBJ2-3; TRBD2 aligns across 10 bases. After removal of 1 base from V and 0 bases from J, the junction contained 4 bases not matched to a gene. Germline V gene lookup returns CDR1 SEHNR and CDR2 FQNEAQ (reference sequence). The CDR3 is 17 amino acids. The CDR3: CASSLGTSGPSTDTQYF. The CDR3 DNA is TGTGCCAGCAGCTTAGGGACTAGCGGACCCAGCACAGATACGCAGTATTTT.

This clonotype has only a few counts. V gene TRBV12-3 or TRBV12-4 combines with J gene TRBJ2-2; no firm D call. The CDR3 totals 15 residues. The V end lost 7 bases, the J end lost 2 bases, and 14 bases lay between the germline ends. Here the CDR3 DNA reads TGTGCCAGCAATAGAAGGGCAAGTAACACCGGGGAGCTGTTTTTT. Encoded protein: CASNRRASNTGELFF.

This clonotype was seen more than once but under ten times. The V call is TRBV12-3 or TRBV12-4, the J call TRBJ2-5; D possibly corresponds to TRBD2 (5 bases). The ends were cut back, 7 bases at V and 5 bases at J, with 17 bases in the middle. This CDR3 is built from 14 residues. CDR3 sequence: CASIPDSGWETQYF. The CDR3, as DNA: TGTGCCAGCATCCCGGACTCCGGGTGGGAGACCCAGTACTTC.